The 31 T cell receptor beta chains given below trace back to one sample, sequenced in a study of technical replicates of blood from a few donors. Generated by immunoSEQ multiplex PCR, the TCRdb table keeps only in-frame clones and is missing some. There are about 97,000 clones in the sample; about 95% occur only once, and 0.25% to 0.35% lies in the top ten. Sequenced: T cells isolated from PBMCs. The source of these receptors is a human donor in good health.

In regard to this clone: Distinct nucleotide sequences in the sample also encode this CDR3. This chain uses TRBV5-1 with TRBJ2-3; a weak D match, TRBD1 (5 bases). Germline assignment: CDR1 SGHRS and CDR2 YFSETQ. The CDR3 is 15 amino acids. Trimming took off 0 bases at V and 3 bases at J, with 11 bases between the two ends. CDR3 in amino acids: CASSLEGLGTDTQYF. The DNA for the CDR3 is TGCGCCAGCAGCTTGGAGGGGCTAGGGACAGATACGCAGTATTTT.

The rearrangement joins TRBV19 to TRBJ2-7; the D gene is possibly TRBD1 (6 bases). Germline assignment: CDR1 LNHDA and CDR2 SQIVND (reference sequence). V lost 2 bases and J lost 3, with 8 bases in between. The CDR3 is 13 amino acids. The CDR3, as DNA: TGTGCCAGTAGTATAATACAGGGCTACGAGCAGTACTTC. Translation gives CASSIIQGYEQYF.

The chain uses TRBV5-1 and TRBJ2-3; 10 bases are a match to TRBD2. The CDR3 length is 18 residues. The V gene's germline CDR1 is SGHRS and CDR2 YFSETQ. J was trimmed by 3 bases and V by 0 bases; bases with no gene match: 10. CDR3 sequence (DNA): TGCGCCAGCAGCTTGGCTAGCGGGAGCTATAGTACGACAGATACGCAGTATTTT. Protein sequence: CASSLASGSYSTTDTQYF. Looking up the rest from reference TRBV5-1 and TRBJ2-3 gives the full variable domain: KAGVTQTPRYLIKTRGQQVTLSCSPISGHRSVSWYQQTPGQGLQFLFEYFSETQRNKGNFPGRFSGRQFSNSRSEMNVSTLELGDSALYLCASSLASGSYSTTDTQYFGPGTRLTVL.

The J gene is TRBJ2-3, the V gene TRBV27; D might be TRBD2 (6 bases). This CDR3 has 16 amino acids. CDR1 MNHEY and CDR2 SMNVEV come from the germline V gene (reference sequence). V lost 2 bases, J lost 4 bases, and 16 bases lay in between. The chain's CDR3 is CASSLGVLASSDTQYF. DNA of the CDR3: TGTGCCAGCAGTTTAGGAGTCCTAGCGTCCTCAGATACGCAGTATTTT.

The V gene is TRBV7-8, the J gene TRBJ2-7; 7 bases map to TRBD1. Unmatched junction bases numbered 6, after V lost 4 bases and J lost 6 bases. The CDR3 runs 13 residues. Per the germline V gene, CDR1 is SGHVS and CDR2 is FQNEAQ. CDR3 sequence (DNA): TGTGCCAGCAGCTGGAAGGGACAGAGCGAGCAGTACTTC. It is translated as CASSWKGQSEQYF.

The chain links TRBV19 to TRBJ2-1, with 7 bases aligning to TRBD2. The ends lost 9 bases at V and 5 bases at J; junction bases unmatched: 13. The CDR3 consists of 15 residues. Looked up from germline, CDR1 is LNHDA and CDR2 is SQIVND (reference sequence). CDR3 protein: CASSEVREKDNEQFF. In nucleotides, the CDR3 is TGTGCCAGCTCAGAGGTGCGGGAGAAGGACAATGAGCAGTTCTTC.

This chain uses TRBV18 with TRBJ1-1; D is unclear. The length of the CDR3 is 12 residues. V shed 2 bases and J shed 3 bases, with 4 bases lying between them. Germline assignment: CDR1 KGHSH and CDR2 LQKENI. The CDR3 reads CASSPSDTEAFF. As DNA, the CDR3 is TGTGCCAGCTCACCATCAGACACTGAAGCTTTCTTT.

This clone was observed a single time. Here the CDR3 reads CAISESGRGGSYEQYF. The CDR3 nucleotides are TGTGCCATCAGTGAGTCGGGAAGGGGGGGATCCTACGAGCAGTACTTC. This rearrangement joins TRBV10-3 to TRBJ2-7; the D gene is possibly TRBD2 (7 bases). Germline CDR1 is ENHRY and CDR2 is SYGVKD. The germline V and J ends were trimmed by 0 bases and 1 base, with 13 bases remaining between them. The CDR3 length is 16 residues.

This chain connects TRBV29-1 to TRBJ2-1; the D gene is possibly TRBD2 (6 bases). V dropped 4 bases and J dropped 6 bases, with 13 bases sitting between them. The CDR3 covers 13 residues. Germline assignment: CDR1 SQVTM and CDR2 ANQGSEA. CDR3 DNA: TGCAGCGTTGGCGCTAGCGCAATCAATGAGCAGTTCTTC. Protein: CSVGASAINEQFF.

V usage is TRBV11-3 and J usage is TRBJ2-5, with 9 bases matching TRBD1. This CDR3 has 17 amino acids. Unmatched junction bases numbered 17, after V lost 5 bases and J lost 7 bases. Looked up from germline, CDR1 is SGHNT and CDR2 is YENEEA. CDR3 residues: CASSAGTGTNQGGTQYF. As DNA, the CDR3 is TGTGCCAGCAGCGCCGGGACAGGGACTAACCAGGGGGGGACCCAGTACTTC. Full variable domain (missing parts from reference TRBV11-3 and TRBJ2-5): EAGVVQSPRYKIIEKKQPVAFWCNPISGHNTLYWYLQNLGQGPELLIRYENEEAVDDSQLPKDRFSAERLKGVDSTLKIQPAELGDSAVYLCASSAGTGTNQGGTQYFGPGTRLLVL.

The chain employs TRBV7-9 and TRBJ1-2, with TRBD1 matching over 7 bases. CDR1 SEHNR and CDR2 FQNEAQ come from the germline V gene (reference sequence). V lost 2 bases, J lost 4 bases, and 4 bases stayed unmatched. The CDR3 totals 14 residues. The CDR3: CASSLLGTAYGYTF. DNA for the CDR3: TGTGCCAGCAGCTTACTCGGGACAGCCTATGGCTACACCTTC.

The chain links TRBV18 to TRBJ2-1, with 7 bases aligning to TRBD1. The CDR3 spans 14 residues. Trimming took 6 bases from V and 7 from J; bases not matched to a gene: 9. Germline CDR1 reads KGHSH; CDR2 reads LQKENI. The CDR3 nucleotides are TGTGCCAGCTCCCCTCTTGAGGGGGCTAATGAGCAGTTCTTC. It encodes CASSPLEGANEQFF.

As DNA, the CDR3 is TGTGCCAGCATGACGGGGAAAAGGAACACCGGGGAGCTGTTTTTT. It encodes CASMTGKRNTGELFF. The chain couples TRBV6-1 to TRBJ2-2, with D perhaps TRBD2 (5 bases). The CDR3 length is 15 residues. Trimming shortened V by 7 bases and J by 1 base, and 13 bases separated the two germline ends. Looked up from germline, CDR1 is MNHNS and CDR2 is SASEGT.

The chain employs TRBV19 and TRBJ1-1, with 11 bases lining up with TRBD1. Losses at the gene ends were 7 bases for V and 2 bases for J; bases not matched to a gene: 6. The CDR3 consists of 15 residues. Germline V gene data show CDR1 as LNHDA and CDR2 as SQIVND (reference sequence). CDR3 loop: CASIPGQGVNTEAFF. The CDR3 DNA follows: TGTGCCAGTATTCCGGGACAGGGGGTAAACACTGAAGCTTTCTTT.

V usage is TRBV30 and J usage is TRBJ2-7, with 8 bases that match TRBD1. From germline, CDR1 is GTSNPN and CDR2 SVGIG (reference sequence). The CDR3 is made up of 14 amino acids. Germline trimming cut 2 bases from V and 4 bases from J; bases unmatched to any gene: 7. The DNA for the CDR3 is TGTGCCTGGAGTCACGGACAGGGAAGGTACGAGCAGTACTTC. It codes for CAWSHGQGRYEQYF.

The CDR3 coding sequence is TGCGCCAGCAGCTGGACAGGGGATCCCGGGGAGCTGTTTTTT. This codes for CASSWTGDPGELFF. This chain joins TRBV5-1 and TRBJ2-2; the match to TRBD1 covers 9 bases. The germline V gene encodes CDR1 SGHRS and CDR2 YFSETQ. Trimming removed 3 bases from V and 6 bases from J; junction bases left unmatched: 3. The length of the CDR3 is 14 residues.

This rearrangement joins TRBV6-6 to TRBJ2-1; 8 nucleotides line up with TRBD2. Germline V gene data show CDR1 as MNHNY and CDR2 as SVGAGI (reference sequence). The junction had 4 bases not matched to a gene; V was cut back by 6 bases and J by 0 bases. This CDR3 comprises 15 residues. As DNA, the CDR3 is TGTGCCAGCAGCCTCAGCGGGAGCTCCTACAATGAGCAGTTCTTC. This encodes CASSLSGSSYNEQFF.

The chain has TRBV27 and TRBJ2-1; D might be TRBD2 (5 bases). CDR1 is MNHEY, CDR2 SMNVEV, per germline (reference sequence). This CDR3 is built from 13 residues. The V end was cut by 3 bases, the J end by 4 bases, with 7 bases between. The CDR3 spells CASSFGKYNEQFF. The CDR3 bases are TGTGCCAGCAGTTTCGGGAAGTACAATGAGCAGTTCTTC.

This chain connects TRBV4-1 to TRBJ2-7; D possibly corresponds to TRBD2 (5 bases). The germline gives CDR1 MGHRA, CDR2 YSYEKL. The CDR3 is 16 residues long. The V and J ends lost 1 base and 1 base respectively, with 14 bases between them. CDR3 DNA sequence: TGCGCCAGCAGCCAAGCCGAGGCGGAGGCATCCTACGAGCAGTACTTC. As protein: CASSQAEAEASYEQYF.

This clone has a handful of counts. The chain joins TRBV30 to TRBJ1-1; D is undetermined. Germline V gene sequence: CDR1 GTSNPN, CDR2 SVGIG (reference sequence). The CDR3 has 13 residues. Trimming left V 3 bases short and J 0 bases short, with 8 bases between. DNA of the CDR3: TGTGCCTGGAGCCCCAGTTTGAACACTGAAGCTTTCTTT. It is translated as CAWSPSLNTEAFF.

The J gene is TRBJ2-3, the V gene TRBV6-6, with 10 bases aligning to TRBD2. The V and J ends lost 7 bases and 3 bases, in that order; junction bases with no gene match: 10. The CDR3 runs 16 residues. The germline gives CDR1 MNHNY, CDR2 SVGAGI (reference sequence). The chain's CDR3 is CASTLRASGSTDTQYF. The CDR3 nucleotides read TGTGCCAGCACCCTCCGGGCTAGCGGGAGTACAGATACGCAGTATTTT.

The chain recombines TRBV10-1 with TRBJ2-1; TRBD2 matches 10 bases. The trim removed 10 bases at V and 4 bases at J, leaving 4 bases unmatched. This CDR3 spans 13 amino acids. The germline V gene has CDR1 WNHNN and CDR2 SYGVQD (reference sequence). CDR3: CATSTSGYNEQFF. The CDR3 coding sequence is TGCGCCACTTCGACTAGCGGGTACAATGAGCAGTTCTTC.

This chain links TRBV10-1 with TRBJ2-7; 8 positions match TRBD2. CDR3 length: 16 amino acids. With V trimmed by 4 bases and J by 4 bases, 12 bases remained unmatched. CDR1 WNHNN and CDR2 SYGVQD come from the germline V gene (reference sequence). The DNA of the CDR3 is TGCGCCAGCAGTGGGAGTAGCGGGACCCAAAGGTACGAGCAGTACTTC. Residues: CASSGSSGTQRYEQYF.

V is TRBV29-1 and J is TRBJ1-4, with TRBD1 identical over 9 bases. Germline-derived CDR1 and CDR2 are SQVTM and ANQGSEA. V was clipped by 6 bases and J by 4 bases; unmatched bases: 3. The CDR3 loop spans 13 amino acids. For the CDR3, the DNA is TGCAGCGTGGTGGACAGGGGTAATGAAAAACTGTTTTTT. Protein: CSVVDRGNEKLFF.

The CDR3 sequence: CASSLEGQGSYEQYF. The DNA for the CDR3 is TGCGCCAGCAGCTTGGAAGGACAGGGTTCCTACGAGCAGTACTTC. V usage is TRBV5-1 and J usage is TRBJ2-7, with 8 bases lining up with TRBD1. From germline, CDR1 is SGHRS and CDR2 YFSETQ. The CDR3 covers 15 residues. V lost 0 bases and J lost 1; bases outside the gene matches: 3. The complete variable domain, with remaining parts taken from reference TRBV5-1 and TRBJ2-7, reads KAGVTQTPRYLIKTRGQQVTLSCSPISGHRSVSWYQQTPGQGLQFLFEYFSETQRNKGNFPGRFSGRQFSNSRSEMNVSTLELGDSALYLCASSLEGQGSYEQYFGPGTRLTVT.

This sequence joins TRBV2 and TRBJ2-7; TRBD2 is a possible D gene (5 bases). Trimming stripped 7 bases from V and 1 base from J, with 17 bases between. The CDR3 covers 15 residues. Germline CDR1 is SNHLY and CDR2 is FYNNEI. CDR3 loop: CASTNSFEGSYEQYF. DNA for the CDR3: TGTGCCAGCACCAACTCCTTTGAGGGTTCCTACGAGCAGTACTTC.

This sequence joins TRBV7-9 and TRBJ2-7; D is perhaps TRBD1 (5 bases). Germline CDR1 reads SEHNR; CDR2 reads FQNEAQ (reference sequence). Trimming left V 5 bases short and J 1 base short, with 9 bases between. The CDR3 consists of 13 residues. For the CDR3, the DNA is TGTGCCAGCAGCCCTGGGGCTTCCTACGAGCAGTACTTC. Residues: CASSPGASYEQYF.

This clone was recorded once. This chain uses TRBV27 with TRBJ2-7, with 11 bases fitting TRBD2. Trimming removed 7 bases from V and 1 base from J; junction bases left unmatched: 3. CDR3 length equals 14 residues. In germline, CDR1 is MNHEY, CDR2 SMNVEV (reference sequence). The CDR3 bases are TGTGCCAGCATTGGGACTAGCGGTTCCTACGAGCAGTACTTC. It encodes CASIGTSGSYEQYF.

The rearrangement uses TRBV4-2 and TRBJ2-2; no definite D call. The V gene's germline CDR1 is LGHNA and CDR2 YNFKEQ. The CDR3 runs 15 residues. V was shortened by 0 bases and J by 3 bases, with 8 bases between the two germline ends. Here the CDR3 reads CASSQDIMYTGELFF. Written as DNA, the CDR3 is TGTGCCAGCAGCCAAGATATTATGTACACCGGGGAGCTGTTTTTT.

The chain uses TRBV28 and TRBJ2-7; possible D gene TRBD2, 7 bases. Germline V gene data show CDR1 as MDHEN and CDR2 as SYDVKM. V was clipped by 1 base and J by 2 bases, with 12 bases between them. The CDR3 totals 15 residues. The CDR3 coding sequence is TGTGCCAGCAGTTTATTACGGGGGGCCCCCTACGAGCAGTACTTC. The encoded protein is CASSLLRGAPYEQYF.

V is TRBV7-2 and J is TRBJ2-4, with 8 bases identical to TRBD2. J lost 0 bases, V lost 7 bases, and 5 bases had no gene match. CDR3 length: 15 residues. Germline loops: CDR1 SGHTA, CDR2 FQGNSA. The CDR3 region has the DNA TGTGCCAGCACCGGGACTAGTCTAGCCAAAAACATTCAGTACTTC. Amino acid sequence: CASTGTSLAKNIQYF. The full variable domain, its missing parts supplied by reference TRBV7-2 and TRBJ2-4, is GAGVSQSPSNKVTEKGKDVELRCDPISGHTALYWYRQSLGQGLEFLIYFQGNSAPDKSGLPSDRFSAERTGGSVSTLTIQRTQQEDSAVYLCASTGTSLAKNIQYFGAGTRLSVL.